The rows below give T cell receptor beta chains drawn from one sample of a study of monozygotic twins with inflammatory bowel disease. For each CDR3 protein, TCRdb gives one entry from its re-call of the 5' RACE reads, without DNA. The sample features some 130,000 distinct CDR3 sequences, with 0.95% to 1.5% in its top ten. The specimen sequenced was blood. These receptors all stem from a human donor with ulcerative colitis or Crohn's disease, or a healthy co-twin of an affected twin (not recorded which). CDR3s include the opening cysteine and the closing phenylalanine or tryptophan. The order of the fields is J gene, V gene, CDR3 protein.

j_call: TRBJ2-7
v_call: TRBV7-2
cdr3_aa: CASSRIPGQGAGEQYF

j_call: TRBJ2-7
v_call: TRBV6-1
cdr3_aa: CATRGVPYEQYF

j_call: TRBJ1-1
v_call: TRBV11-2
cdr3_aa: CASSLVPGAGTEAFF

j_call: TRBJ2-1
v_call: TRBV7-9
cdr3_aa: CASSTGGGVNEQFF

j_call: TRBJ2-1
v_call: TRBV7-2
cdr3_aa: CASSRDRVNEQFF

j_call: TRBJ2-7
v_call: TRBV6-5
cdr3_aa: CASGAYYEQYF

j_call: TRBJ2-7
v_call: TRBV5-1
cdr3_aa: CASSLHTGATYEQYF

j_call: TRBJ2-5
v_call: TRBV5-1
cdr3_aa: CASSLAGAGGETQYF

j_call: TRBJ1-2
v_call: TRBV12-3/TRBV12-4
cdr3_aa: CASSLLQFGYGYTF

j_call: TRBJ2-5
v_call: TRBV7-8
cdr3_aa: CASSLRGMETQYF

j_call: TRBJ2-3
v_call: TRBV7-9
cdr3_aa: CASSPGTSGGTDTQYF

j_call: TRBJ2-7
v_call: TRBV18
cdr3_aa: CASSRPGGNDEQYF

j_call: TRBJ2-5
v_call: TRBV5-6
cdr3_aa: CASTNWGLSMETQYF

j_call: TRBJ1-3
v_call: TRBV20-1
cdr3_aa: CSASGGFGNTIYF

j_call: TRBJ2-5
v_call: TRBV4-3
cdr3_aa: CASSQAGTSGSQETQYF

j_call: TRBJ1-1
v_call: TRBV28
cdr3_aa: CASRANTEAFF

j_call: TRBJ1-1
v_call: TRBV11-2
cdr3_aa: CASSLGMGHTEAFF

j_call: TRBJ2-7
v_call: TRBV15
cdr3_aa: CATSRDGGRSSYEQYF

j_call: TRBJ2-2
v_call: TRBV29-1
cdr3_aa: CSVTGGLNTGELFF

j_call: TRBJ2-2
v_call: TRBV5-1
cdr3_aa: CASNERGRDPNTGELFF

j_call: TRBJ2-2
v_call: TRBV5-1
cdr3_aa: CASSRVGREPFRNTGELFF

j_call: TRBJ2-4
v_call: TRBV5-1
cdr3_aa: CASSHASGTSQNIQYF

j_call: TRBJ1-1
v_call: TRBV7-9
cdr3_aa: CASSLGTGSEAFF

j_call: TRBJ1-4
v_call: TRBV5-5
cdr3_aa: CASSKGTGFKNEKLFF

j_call: TRBJ2-5
v_call: TRBV4-1
cdr3_aa: CASSQDLLFQETQYF

j_call: TRBJ2-2
v_call: TRBV30
cdr3_aa: CAWSPRVAGAHRELFF

j_call: TRBJ1-5
v_call: TRBV20-1
cdr3_aa: CSAVRGLAGQPQHF

j_call: TRBJ2-7
v_call: TRBV5-6
cdr3_aa: CASSLTSGSLDEQYF

j_call: TRBJ2-7
v_call: TRBV4-2
cdr3_aa: CASSRSPGTSYEQYF

j_call: TRBJ1-2
v_call: TRBV5-1
cdr3_aa: CASSLNGPYGYTF

j_call: TRBJ2-1
v_call: TRBV7-2
cdr3_aa: CASSYRSVAGGNEQFF

j_call: TRBJ2-6
v_call: TRBV5-5
cdr3_aa: CASSLVGSGANVLTF

j_call: TRBJ2-1
v_call: TRBV6-5
cdr3_aa: CASSYSAGTGNEQFF

j_call: TRBJ2-1
v_call: TRBV7-6
cdr3_aa: CASSLQQGASYEQFF

j_call: TRBJ2-5
v_call: TRBV6-5
cdr3_aa: CASSYSELSLGETQYF

j_call: TRBJ2-1
v_call: TRBV20-1
cdr3_aa: CSAPRSGAAYNEQFF

j_call: TRBJ2-6
v_call: TRBV28
cdr3_aa: CASRGTVRSGANVLTF

j_call: TRBJ2-2
v_call: TRBV6-1
cdr3_aa: CASSEQGGNTGELFF

j_call: TRBJ1-4
v_call: TRBV5-4
cdr3_aa: CASSLGLTELNEKLFF

j_call: TRBJ2-3
v_call: TRBV29-1
cdr3_aa: CSARRGPGADTQYF

j_call: TRBJ1-2
v_call: TRBV12-3/TRBV12-4
cdr3_aa: CASSLGWGNYGYTF

j_call: TRBJ2-5
v_call: TRBV30
cdr3_aa: CAWSVGPLYQETQYF

j_call: TRBJ1-6
v_call: TRBV7-3
cdr3_aa: CASSSYRDSPLHF

j_call: TRBJ2-3
v_call: TRBV7-6
cdr3_aa: CASSRGLESTDTQYF

j_call: TRBJ1-6
v_call: TRBV3-1
cdr3_aa: CASSQQQGYSPLHF

j_call: TRBJ1-5
v_call: TRBV24-1
cdr3_aa: CATSDSKGTSNQPQHF